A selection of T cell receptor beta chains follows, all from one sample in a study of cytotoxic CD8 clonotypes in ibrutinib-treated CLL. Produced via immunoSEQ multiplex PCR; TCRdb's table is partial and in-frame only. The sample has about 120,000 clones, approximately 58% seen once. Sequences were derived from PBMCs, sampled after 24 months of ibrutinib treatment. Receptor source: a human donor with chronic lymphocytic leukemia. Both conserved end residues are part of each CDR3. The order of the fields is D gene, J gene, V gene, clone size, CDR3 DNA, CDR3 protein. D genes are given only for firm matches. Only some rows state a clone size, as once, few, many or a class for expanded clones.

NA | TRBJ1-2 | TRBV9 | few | TGTGCCAGCAGCGTAGAGCCAGGGGCCTTTCAGGGCTACACCTTC | CASSVEPGAFQGYTF
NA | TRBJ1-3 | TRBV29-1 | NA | TGCAGCGCCGCTCGAGGGACTGGAAACACCATATATTTT | CSAARGTGNTIYF
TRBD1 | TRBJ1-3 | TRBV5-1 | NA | TGCGCCAGCAGCATCCCGACAGGGGGGACAAACACCATATATTTT | CASSIPTGGTNTIYF
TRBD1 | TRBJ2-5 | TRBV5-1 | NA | TGCGCCAGCAGCTTGGAGACAGGGGGCCTAGAGACCCAGTACTTC | CASSLETGGLETQYF
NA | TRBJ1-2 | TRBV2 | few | TGTGCCAGCAGCGCACGACAGGAGGGGTATGGCTACACCTTC | CASSARQEGYGYTF
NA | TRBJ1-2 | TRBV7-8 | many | TGTGCCAGCAGCTTAGTTCAGGGAGGTGGCTACACCTTC | CASSLVQGGGYTF
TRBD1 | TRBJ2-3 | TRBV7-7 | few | TGTGCTAGCAGCACTGGGACAGGGGGGGGCACAGATACGCAGTATTTT | CASSTGTGGGTDTQYF
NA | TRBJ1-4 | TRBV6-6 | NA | TGTGCCAGCAGTTACGGGCAGCGACGAGAAAAACTGTTTTTT | CASSYGQRREKLFF
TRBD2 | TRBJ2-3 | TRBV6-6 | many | TGTGCCAGCAGTCCCGGGACTAGTACGAATACGCAGTATTTT | CASSPGTSTNTQYF
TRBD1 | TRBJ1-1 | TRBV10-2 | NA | TGCGCCAGCAACAGGGGCCTCAACACTGAAGCTTTCTTT | CASNRGLNTEAFF
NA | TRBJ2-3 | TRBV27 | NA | TGTGCCAGTCGGATGGGGGTAGGCACAGATACGCAGTATTTT | CASRMGVGTDTQYF
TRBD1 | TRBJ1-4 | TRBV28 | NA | TGTGCCAGCAGTCCCCCGACAGGGGGCAATGAAAAACTGTTTTTT | CASSPPTGGNEKLFF
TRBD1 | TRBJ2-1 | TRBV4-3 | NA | TGCGCCAGCAGCCAACCGGACAGGGGGCGCGTAGATGAGCAGTTCTTC | CASSQPDRGRVDEQFF
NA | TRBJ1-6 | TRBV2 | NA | TGTGCCAGCAGTCCAGAGGGGGATGAGAATTCACCCCTCCACTTT | CASSPEGDENSPLHF
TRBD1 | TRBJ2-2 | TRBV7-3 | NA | TGTGCCAGCAGCTTAGTTTGGGGACAGGGTTTGTTTTTT | CASSLVWGQGLFF
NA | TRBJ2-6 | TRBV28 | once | TGTGCCAGCAGTTCCCACTCTGGGGCCAACGTCCTGACTTTC | CASSSHSGANVLTF
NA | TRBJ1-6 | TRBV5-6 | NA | TGTGCCAGCAGCTTGGGGGGCAGCTCCTATAATTCACCCCTCCACTTT | CASSLGGSSYNSPLHF
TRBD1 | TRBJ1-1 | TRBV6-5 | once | TGTGCCAGCAGCCAGGGACAGGGAACTTCTGAAGCTTTCTTT | CASSQGQGTSEAFF
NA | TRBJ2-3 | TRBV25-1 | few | TGTGCCAGCAGCGGCCGACGGGGGATCACAGATACGCAGTATTTT | CASSGRRGITDTQYF